Listed here are 27 T cell receptor beta chains from one sample, sequenced in a study of shared T cell receptors in the human thymus (TCRdb year 2021). Library preparation employed the immunoSEQ multiplex PCR assay. Drawn from immuneACCESS, this table holds only the in-frame rearrangements with V and J called that TCRdb kept. Clones are partly lost; checked studies trace under half to an unresolved V gene and leave the rest unexplained. This sample is represented by some 660,000 clones; more than 75% of them were singletons. The ten largest make up 0.009% to 0.0095% of the sample. The sample was also reused in another study, on human thymus T cells.

Input material: thymocytes. The receptors stem from a boy under three years old with a congenital heart defect. Donor details come from another sample of the same person, matched by shared clones.

The rearrangement uses TRBV14 and TRBJ2-2; D is uncertain. The length of the CDR3 is 12 residues. The germline gives CDR1 SGHDN, CDR2 FVKESK. The V gene lost 5 bases and the J gene lost 6 bases, with 7 bases spanning the gap. The CDR3 DNA follows: TGTGCCAGCAGCGGGCAGCCCGGGGAGCTGTTTTTT. Translation: CASSGQPGELFF.

A single count supports this clone. The chain couples TRBV6-1 to TRBJ1-5; 11 bases align to TRBD1. The CDR3 consists of 17 residues. Germline assignment: CDR1 MNHNS and CDR2 SASEGT. Losses at the gene ends were 3 bases for V and 1 base for J; bases not matched to a gene: 5. This CDR3 is CASSEGQGVLSNQPQHF. The CDR3 DNA sequence: TGTGCCAGCAGTGAGGGACAGGGGGTATTGAGCAATCAGCCCCAGCATTTT.

The chain uses TRBV28 and TRBJ1-1, with unresolved D. CDR3 length equals 14 residues. With 3 bases removed from V and 1 base from J, the gap between germline ends came to 9 bases. Germline loops: CDR1 MDHEN, CDR2 SYDVKM. The CDR3 coding sequence is TGTGCCAGCAGTTTGGTACGGTCGAACACTGAAGCTTTCTTT. This codes for CASSLVRSNTEAFF.

CDR3 in DNA: TGTGCCAGCAGGGGGACTAGCGTCTACGAGCAGTACTTC. The encoded protein is CASRGTSVYEQYF. The chain couples TRBV6-1 to TRBJ2-7; 10 bases are shared with TRBD2. The trim removed 6 bases at V and 3 bases at J, leaving 2 bases unmatched. From germline, CDR1 is MNHNS and CDR2 SASEGT. This CDR3 contains 13 residues.

The chain has TRBV4-1 and TRBJ2-7; 9 nucleotides agree with TRBD1. Germline CDR1 is MGHRA and CDR2 is YSYEKL. Trimming took 2 bases from V and 5 from J; bases not matched to a gene: 10. The CDR3 runs to 16 residues. CDR3 region: CASSQRARDRENEQYF. The CDR3 DNA follows: TGCGCCAGCAGCCAAAGGGCTCGGGACAGGGAGAACGAGCAGTACTTC.

The V gene is TRBV10-3, the J gene TRBJ2-7, with D tentatively TRBD1 (6 bases). CDR1 and CDR2 (germline): ENHRY, SYGVKD. Trimming removed 3 bases from V and 3 bases from J, with 9 bases in between. The CDR3 runs 13 residues. The CDR3 sequence: CAISEGDNYEQYF. CDR3 in DNA: TGTGCCATCAGTGAAGGGGACAACTACGAGCAGTACTTC.

This CDR3 is CASSLEGGVSGRAPHEQYF. In DNA, the CDR3 is TGTGCCAGCAGCTTAGAAGGGGGCGTAAGCGGGAGGGCCCCCCACGAGCAGTACTTC. The chain employs TRBV11-2 and TRBJ2-7, with 10 bases that match TRBD2. CDR3 size: 19 residues. Germline-derived CDR1 and CDR2 are SGHAT and FQNNGV. V shed 0 bases, J shed 5 bases, and the junction held 16 bases outside the gene matches.

CDR3 sequence reads: CASSPLRGTGTYEQYF. The CDR3 coding sequence is TGTGCCAGCTCACCACTTCGAGGTACAGGGACCTACGAGCAGTACTTC. This chain connects TRBV18 to TRBJ2-7, with D possibly matching TRBD1 (6 bases). Germline V CDR1 and CDR2: KGHSH, LQKENI. Between the trimmed V and J ends, which lost 1 base and 2 bases, there was a span of 15 bases. The CDR3 extends over 16 amino acids.

This rearrangement joins TRBV30 to TRBJ2-1, with TRBD1 matching 7 bases. This CDR3 is 14 amino acids long. Per the germline V gene, CDR1 is GTSNPN and CDR2 is SVGIG (reference sequence). V lost 5 bases to trimming and J lost 2 bases; unmatched junction nucleotides: 6. CDR3 protein: CAWQSGGPYNEQFF. CDR3 bases: TGTGCCTGGCAATCAGGGGGACCCTACAATGAGCAGTTCTTC. The entire variable domain, with the rest obtained from reference TRBV30 and TRBJ2-1, is as follows: SQTIHQWPATLVQPVGSPLSLECTVEGTSNPNLYWYRQAAGRGLQLLFYSVGIGQISSEVPQNLSASRPQDRQFILSSKKLLLSDSGFYLCAWQSGGPYNEQFFGPGTRLTVL.

The CDR3 DNA reads TGTGCCAGCCGAGGACTCCGACAGGATCGAAATCAGCCCCAGCATTTT. Residues: CASRGLRQDRNQPQHF. The chain joins TRBV28 to TRBJ1-5; D perhaps matches TRBD1 (6 bases). Trimming removed 8 bases from V and 4 bases from J, with 21 bases in between. This CDR3 region has 16 residues. Germline loops: CDR1 MDHEN, CDR2 SYDVKM.

The chain recombines TRBV10-3 with TRBJ2-7; D remains unclear. Trimming left V 10 bases short and J 3 bases short, with 10 bases between. The CDR3 has 11 residues. The germline V gene encodes CDR1 ENHRY and CDR2 SYGVKD. CDR3 nucleotide sequence: TGTGCCACCGCGGTGGGCTACGAGCAGTACTTC. This sequence encodes CATAVGYEQYF.

As concerns this clone: Other DNA sequences in this specimen translate into the identical CDR3. The chain combines TRBV4-1 with TRBJ2-7; TRBD2 matches at 9 bases. V lost 0 bases to trimming and J lost 2 bases; unmatched junction nucleotides: 2. Germline V gene data show CDR1 as MGHRA and CDR2 as YSYEKL. There are 15 residues in the CDR3. The CDR3 DNA is TGCGCCAGCAGCCAAGAAGAGCGGGGGGCCTACGAGCAGTACTTC. The encoded protein is CASSQEERGAYEQYF.

The chain recombines TRBV25-1 with TRBJ1-4, with a tentative D call TRBD1 (6 bases). Looked up from germline, CDR1 is MGHDK and CDR2 is SYGVNS. The ends were cut back, 2 bases at V and 5 bases at J, with 12 bases in the middle. There are 15 residues in the CDR3. CDR3 sequence: CASSEPQGRNEKLFF. CDR3 nucleotide sequence: TGTGCCAGCAGTGAACCCCAGGGGCGGAATGAAAAACTGTTTTTT.

The CDR3 reads CAISLADQETQYF. DNA of the CDR3: TGTGCCATCAGTTTAGCGGACCAAGAGACCCAGTACTTC. This chain joins TRBV10-3 and TRBJ2-5, with a tentative D call TRBD2 (6 bases). V lost 5 bases and J 0 bases, leaving 7 bases between the germline ends. CDR3 length: 13 residues. The germline gives CDR1 ENHRY, CDR2 SYGVKD.

This chain connects TRBV28 to TRBJ2-3; 16 bases align to TRBD2. The ends lost 8 bases at V and 6 bases at J; junction bases unmatched: 11. This CDR3 has 17 residues. CDR1 is MDHEN, CDR2 SYDVKM, per germline. The CDR3 region has the DNA TGTGCCAGCGGGACTAGCGGGGGGGATACCCCCCCCGATACGCAGTATTTT. Its protein product is CASGTSGGDTPPDTQYF. The entire variable domain, with the rest obtained from reference TRBV28 and TRBJ2-3, is as follows: DVKVTQSSRYLVKRTGEKVFLECVQDMDHENMFWYRQDPGLGLRLIYFSYDVKMKEKGDIPEGYSVSREKKERFSLILESASTNQTSMYLCASGTSGGDTPPDTQYFGPGTRLTVL.

The V call is TRBV6-5, the J call TRBJ2-3; 8 bases match TRBD2. The germline gives CDR1 MNHEY, CDR2 SVGAGI. The CDR3 runs 14 residues. Losses at the gene ends were 6 bases for V and 2 bases for J; bases not matched to a gene: 4. In DNA, the CDR3 is TGTGCCAGCAGGGGGCGGGGGGCCACAGATACGCAGTATTTT. It translates to CASRGRGATDTQYF.

The J gene is TRBJ1-1, the V gene TRBV15, with a possible D match to TRBD1 (5 bases). The CDR3 has 16 residues. V was clipped by 0 bases and J by 3 bases, with 14 bases between them. Germline V CDR1 and CDR2: LNHNV, YYDKDF (reference sequence). Here the CDR3 DNA reads TGTGCCACCAGCAGAGAATCGGGGGTTATGGACACTGAAGCTTTCTTT. Protein: CATSRESGVMDTEAFF. Drawing the rest from reference TRBV15 and TRBJ1-1, the complete variable domain is DAMVIQNPRYQVTQFGKPVTLSCSQTLNHNVMYWYQQKSSQAPKLLFHYYDKDFNNEADTPDNFQSRRPNTSFCFLDIRSPGLGDTAMYLCATSRESGVMDTEAFFGQGTRLTVV.

This clone appeared a single time. The chain links TRBV9 to TRBJ1-1, with D perhaps TRBD1 (6 bases). Trimming left V 4 bases short and J 11 bases short, with 24 bases between. CDR1 SGDLS and CDR2 YYNGEE come from the germline V gene. CDR3 length: 15 residues. Here the CDR3 DNA reads TGTGCCAGCAGCTCACCGGGACAAGGGCGCAGAACTGCTTTCTTT. This encodes CASSSPGQGRRTAFF.

The V and J genes are TRBV5-8 and TRBJ2-7; D may be TRBD1 (6 bases). Trimming took off 5 bases at V and 0 bases at J, with 18 bases between the two ends. This CDR3 has 16 amino acids. Germline V gene lookup returns CDR1 SGHTS and CDR2 YDEGEE. The CDR3 sequence: CASRPLDRSASYEQYF. For the CDR3, the DNA is TGTGCCAGCAGACCCCTTGACAGGTCGGCCTCCTACGAGCAGTACTTC.

The chain joins TRBV28 to TRBJ2-2; perhaps TRBD1 as D (6 bases). The CDR3 consists of 13 residues. The germline V and J ends were trimmed by 6 bases and 1 base, with 6 bases remaining between them. Germline-derived CDR1 and CDR2 are MDHEN and SYDVKM. The CDR3 DNA reads TGTGCCAGCAGGGACAGGAACACCGGGGAGCTGTTTTTT. Its protein is CASRDRNTGELFF.

The chain uses TRBV4-3 and TRBJ2-5; TRBD2 matches 9 bases. Germline values: CDR1 LGHNA, CDR2 YSLEER. V was clipped by 0 bases and J by 2 bases; unmatched bases: 19. This CDR3 comprises 21 residues. The CDR3 nucleotides are TGCGCCAGCAGCCAAGAACAATCGGGAACTAGCGGGCGATCGTCTCAAGAGACCCAGTACTTC. Residues: CASSQEQSGTSGRSSQETQYF.

This chain connects TRBV25-1 to TRBJ1-2; the match to TRBD1 covers 7 bases. Germline V lookup: CDR1 MGHDK, CDR2 SYGVNS. V lost 1 base, J lost 4 bases, and 12 bases stayed unmatched. The CDR3 has 17 amino acids. The CDR3 loop reads CASSESGQALRGYGYTF. For the CDR3, the DNA is TGTGCCAGCAGTGAATCCGGACAGGCCCTCAGGGGCTATGGCTACACCTTC.

The chain uses TRBV29-1 and TRBJ2-7; 8 nucleotides line up with TRBD1. The CDR3 is made up of 15 amino acids. The germline V gene encodes CDR1 SQVTM and CDR2 ANQGSEA. V shed 6 bases, J shed 7 bases, and the junction held 17 bases outside the gene matches. CDR3 bases: TGCAGCGTCTCCGAGCCCCGGACAGGGCCCAGGGAGCAGTACTTC. Protein sequence: CSVSEPRTGPREQYF.

V is TRBV9 and J is TRBJ1-1; D unresolved. Germline-derived CDR1 and CDR2 are SGDLS and YYNGEE. CDR3 length: 14 amino acids. The V end lost 1 base, the J end lost 3 bases, and 10 bases lay between the germline ends. The CDR3, as DNA: TGTGCCAGCAGCGTAAAAACAGACCACACTGAAGCTTTCTTT. Protein product: CASSVKTDHTEAFF.

This chain joins TRBV6-5 and TRBJ1-4; D gene ambiguous. Looked up from germline, CDR1 is MNHEY and CDR2 is SVGAGI. V was pared by 8 bases and J by 7 bases, with 11 bases between. The CDR3 loop spans 12 amino acids. CDR3 nucleotide sequence: TGTGCCAGCGTATATAGTGGTGAAAAACTGTTTTTT. It translates to CASVYSGEKLFF.

V usage is TRBV11-1 and J usage is TRBJ2-5; no reliable D call. Germline values: CDR1 SGHAT, CDR2 FQDESV (reference sequence). The ends were cut back, 3 bases at V and 4 bases at J, with 6 bases in the middle. There are 12 residues in the CDR3. The CDR3 DNA reads as TGTGCCAGCAGCTTGAACGGAGAGACCCAGTACTTC. It codes for CASSLNGETQYF.

The chain is built from TRBV4-3 and TRBJ2-7; 10 bases align to TRBD1. CDR1 is LGHNA and CDR2 is YSLEER in the germline V gene. Unmatched junction bases numbered 10, after V lost 1 base and J lost 4 bases. CDR3 length: 17 residues. CDR3 in amino acids: CASSQAERQGARYEQYF. The CDR3 DNA reads as TGCGCCAGCAGCCAAGCCGAAAGACAGGGGGCGCGTTACGAGCAGTACTTC.